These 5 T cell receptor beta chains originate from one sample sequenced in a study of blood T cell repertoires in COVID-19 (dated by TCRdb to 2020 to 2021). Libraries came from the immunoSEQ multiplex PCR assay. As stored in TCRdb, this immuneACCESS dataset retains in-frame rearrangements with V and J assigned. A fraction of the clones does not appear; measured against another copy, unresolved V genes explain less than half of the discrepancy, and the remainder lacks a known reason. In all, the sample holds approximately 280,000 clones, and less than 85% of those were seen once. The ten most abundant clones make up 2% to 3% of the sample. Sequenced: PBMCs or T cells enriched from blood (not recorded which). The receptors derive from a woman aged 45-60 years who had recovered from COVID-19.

In DNA, the CDR3 is TGTGCCAGCAGCTCCCCACCAGGCGCCTACGAGCAGTACTTC. It specifies CASSSPPGAYEQYF. The J gene is TRBJ2-7, the V gene TRBV14; D uncertain. The germline CDR1 and CDR2 sequences are SGHDN and FVKESK. V was shortened by 5 bases and J by 2 bases, with 13 bases between the two germline ends. This CDR3 has 14 amino acids.

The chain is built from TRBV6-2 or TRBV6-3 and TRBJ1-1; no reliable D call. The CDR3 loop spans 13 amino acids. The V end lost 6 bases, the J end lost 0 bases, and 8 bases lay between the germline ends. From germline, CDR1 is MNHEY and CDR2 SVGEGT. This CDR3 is CASSLFMNTEAFF. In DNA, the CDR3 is TGTGCCAGCAGCCTTTTTATGAACACTGAAGCTTTCTTT.

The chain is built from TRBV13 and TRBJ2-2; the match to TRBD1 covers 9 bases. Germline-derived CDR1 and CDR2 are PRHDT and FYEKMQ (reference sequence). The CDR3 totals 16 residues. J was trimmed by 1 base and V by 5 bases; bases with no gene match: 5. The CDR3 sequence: CASSNRDRENTGELFF. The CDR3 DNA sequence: TGTGCCAGCAGCAACCGGGACAGGGAGAACACCGGGGAGCTGTTTTTT.

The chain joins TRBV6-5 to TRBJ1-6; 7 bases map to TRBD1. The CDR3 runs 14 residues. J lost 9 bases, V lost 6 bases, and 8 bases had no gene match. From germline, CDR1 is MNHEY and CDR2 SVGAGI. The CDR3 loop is CASSNRGSGSPLHF. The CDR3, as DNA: TGTGCCAGCAGCAACAGGGGAAGTGGTTCACCCCTCCACTTT.

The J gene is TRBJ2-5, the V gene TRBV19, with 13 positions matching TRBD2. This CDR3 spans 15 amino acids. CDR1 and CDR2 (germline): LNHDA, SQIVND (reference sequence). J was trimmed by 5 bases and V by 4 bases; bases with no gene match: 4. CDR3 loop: CASSRTSGSGETQYF. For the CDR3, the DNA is TGTGCCAGTAGTAGGACTAGCGGGAGTGGGGAGACCCAGTACTTC.